This entry lists 2 T cell receptor beta chains sequenced from one sample in a study of Ad26.COV2.S vaccination and SARS-CoV-2 variants. The data were produced by immunoSEQ multiplex PCR, yet TCRdb's version contains in-frame clones alone and is incomplete. Among more than 400,000 clones listed, about 92% were seen once. Stated treatment: around 19 received Ad26.COV2.S at low or high dose, single or two shots; 5 received placebo; per-sample allocation not given. Sampling was done on day 63 after the first vaccine or placebo injection. Sequenced here: peripheral blood, sampled in a trial of Ad26.COV2.S vaccine versus placebo. These receptors all come from a person between 18 and 65 years old who received the Ad26.COV2.S COVID-19 vaccine or a placebo.

This chain joins TRBV28 and TRBJ1-5; 7 nucleotides line up with TRBD1. J gave up 5 bases and V 7 bases, and 8 bases lay outside the gene matches. The CDR3 is made up of 14 amino acids. Germline CDR1 MDHEN, CDR2 SYDVKM. The CDR3 reads CASNFGQEDQPQHF. DNA of the CDR3: TGTGCCAGCAATTTTGGACAGGAGGATCAGCCCCAGCATTTT. Complete variable domain (other parts from reference TRBV28 and TRBJ1-5): DVKVTQSSRYLVKRTGEKVFLECVQDMDHENMFWYRQDPGLGLRLIYFSYDVKMKEKGDIPEGYSVSREKKERFSLILESASTNQTSMYLCASNFGQEDQPQHFGDGTRLSIL.

V usage is TRBV14 and J usage is TRBJ2-7; D is perhaps TRBD2 (6 bases). The CDR3 is made up of 15 amino acids. The germline V and J ends were trimmed by 0 bases and 3 bases, with 12 bases remaining between them. Per the germline V gene, CDR1 is SGHDN and CDR2 is FVKESK. The CDR3, as DNA: TGTGCCAGCAGCCAAGAAGGTCAGGAGGGCTACGAGCAGTACTTC. The encoded protein is CASSQEGQEGYEQYF.